One and the same sample provided the 8 T cell receptor beta chains below, sequenced in a study of response to subunit inactivated influenza vaccine. TCRdb passed the RT-PCR reads through MiXCR, listing each CDR3 protein once. Of 710,000 or so distinct CDR3 sequences listed, 15% to 19% were seen once; the top ten hold roughly 12%. Sequenced here: PBMCs from blood, sampled roughly 12 days after vaccination. The receptors were sampled from a man in his fifties or sixties who received an inactivated influenza vaccine.

In this sample, this clonotype turned up once. This chain uses TRBV7-2 with TRBJ2-1; TRBD1 matches 7 bases. V trimming: 6 bases; J trimming: 6 bases; junction bases outside the gene matches: 8. Per germline, CDR1 SGHTA and CDR2 FQGNSA. This CDR3 region has 14 residues. The CDR3 nucleotides read TGTGCCAGCAGACGACGGGACAGACCCAATGAGCAGTTCTTC. Translating it yields CASRRRDRPNEQFF.

The J gene is TRBJ2-3, the V gene TRBV6-1; tentatively, D is TRBD1 or TRBD2 (6 bases each). Per the germline V gene, CDR1 is MNHNS and CDR2 is SASEGT. The CDR3 length is 15 residues. With 7 bases removed from V and 0 bases from J, the gap between germline ends came to 14 bases. Here the CDR3 reads CASTVTGGSTDTQYF. The CDR3, as DNA: TGTGCCAGCACCGTGACAGGAGGGAGCACAGATACGCAGTATTTT.

A single count supports this clonotype. The rearrangement links TRBV30 to TRBJ2-5, with D possibly matching TRBD2 (5 bases). The CDR3 totals 17 residues. Trimming removed 0 bases at V and 2 bases at J, with 19 bases between. The germline CDR1 and CDR2 sequences are GTSNPN and SVGIG (reference sequence). CDR3 nucleotide sequence: TGTGCCTGGAGTGTACTTATGGCGAGGGTAAATCAAGAGACCCAGTACTTC. Protein: CAWSVLMARVNQETQYF.

This clonotype was detected many times. The gene calls are TRBV24-1 and TRBJ2-7, with D tentatively TRBD1 (7 bases). The CDR3 spans 15 residues. Trimming cost V 5 bases and J 3 bases, with 16 bases left between them. Germline V gene sequence: CDR1 KGHDR, CDR2 SFDVKD. CDR3 DNA: TGTGCCACCAGTGCTTGGACAGGAGGGCTCTACGAGCAGTACTTC. Encoded protein: CATSAWTGGLYEQYF.

The chain uses TRBV5-1 and TRBJ2-3; 9 bases map to TRBD2. The CDR3 contains 15 residues. J was trimmed by 4 bases and V by 7 bases; bases with no gene match: 10. CDR1 and CDR2 from the germline V gene are SGHRS and YFSETQ. The CDR3 here is CASQLAGVLSDTQYF. The DNA for the CDR3 is TGCGCCAGCCAACTAGCGGGCGTATTATCAGATACGCAGTATTTT.

There are a few counts of this clonotype. The V and J genes are TRBV12-3 or TRBV12-4 and TRBJ2-5; 8 bases align to TRBD2. The CDR3 runs 15 residues. The V gene end was trimmed by 2 bases and the J gene end by 5 bases; junction bases not matched to a gene: 7. The CDR3 DNA follows: TGTGCCAGCAGTTTAACCGGGACTAGATGGGAGACCCAGTACTTC. It translates to CASSLTGTRWETQYF.

This clonotype was observed a few times. This CDR3 is CASGLGLGSDTQYF. The CDR3 coding sequence is TGTGCTAGTGGTTTGGGTTTAGGGTCAGATACGCAGTATTTT. This chain joins TRBV12-5 and TRBJ2-3; D unclear. The germline gives CDR1 LGHNT, CDR2 FRNRAP. With 1 base removed from V and 4 bases from J, the gap between germline ends came to 9 bases. The CDR3 extends over 14 amino acids.

The chain carries TRBV5-1 and TRBJ1-2; 9 positions match TRBD1. V lost 4 bases to trimming and J lost 6 bases; unmatched junction nucleotides: 19. In germline, CDR1 is SGHRS, CDR2 YFSETQ. The CDR3 spans 18 residues. The CDR3 sequence is CASSKGGQGTALTDGYTF. In nucleotides, the CDR3 is TGCGCCAGCAGCAAAGGGGGACAGGGCACTGCCCTTACTGATGGCTACACCTTC.